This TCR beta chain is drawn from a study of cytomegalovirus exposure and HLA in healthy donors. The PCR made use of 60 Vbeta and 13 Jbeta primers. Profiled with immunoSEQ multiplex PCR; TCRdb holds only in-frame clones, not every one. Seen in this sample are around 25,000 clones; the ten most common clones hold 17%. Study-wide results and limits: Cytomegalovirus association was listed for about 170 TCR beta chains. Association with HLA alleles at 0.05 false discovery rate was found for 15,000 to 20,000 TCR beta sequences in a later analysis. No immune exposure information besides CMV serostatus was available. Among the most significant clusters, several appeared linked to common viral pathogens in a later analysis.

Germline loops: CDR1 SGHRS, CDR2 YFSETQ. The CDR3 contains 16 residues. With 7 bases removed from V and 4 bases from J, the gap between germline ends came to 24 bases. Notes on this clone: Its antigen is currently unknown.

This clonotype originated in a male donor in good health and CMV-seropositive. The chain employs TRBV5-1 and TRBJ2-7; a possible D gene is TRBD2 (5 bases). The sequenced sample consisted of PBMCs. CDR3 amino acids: CASSLGVGLGVYEQYF. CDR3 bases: TGCGCCAGCTCCCTTGGAGTTGGACTCGGGGTATACGAGCAGTACTTC.